This TCR beta chain originates from a study of blood T cell repertoires in COVID-19. Assay used: immunoSEQ multiplex PCR; TCRdb lists only in-frame clones, some missing. The sample includes about 210,000 clones, about three quarters of them seen just once. This CDR3 comprises 14 residues. Germline V gives CDR1 SGHAT, CDR2 FQNNGV. V lost 5 bases, J lost 1 base, and 9 bases lay in between. The source material was peripheral blood. The chain uses TRBV11-2 and TRBJ2-1, with a weak D call TRBD2 (5 bases). The source is a woman between 70 and 85 years old with acute or convalescent COVID-19. The DNA of the CDR3 is TGTGCCAGCAGCCGCTCGGGGTCCTACAATGAGCAGTTCTTC. Its translation is CASSRSGSYNEQFF.